Listed here are 17 T cell receptor beta chains from one sample, sequenced in a study of T-cell reconstitution after alpha-beta-depleted transplantation in children. As it was prepared, the TCRbeta library received unique molecular identifiers. MiXCR, applied by TCRdb to the PCR reads, yields one record per CDR3 protein. The table shows 700,000 or so distinct CDR3 sequences, with less than 15% occurring only once. Sequenced material: PBMCs, taken before TCRalphabeta/CD19-depleted stem cell transplant. The receptors shown here come from a girl aged 2 to 9 with congenital amegakaryocytic thrombocytopenia, due to receive a stem cell transplant.

This clonotype was counted at least ten times. This chain joins TRBV29-1 and TRBJ2-1; possibly TRBD2 for D (5 bases). Germline V gene lookup returns CDR1 SQVTM and CDR2 ANQGSEA. CDR3 size: 19 residues. V was clipped by 4 bases and J by 5 bases, with 30 bases between them. The CDR3 here is CSVVFIRGSKNSDNNEQFF. The CDR3 DNA sequence: TGCAGCGTTGTTTTTATACGGGGAAGTAAGAATAGCGACAACAATGAGCAGTTCTTC.

V is TRBV20-1 and J is TRBJ2-7; the match to TRBD2 covers 7 bases. Germline V gives CDR1 DFQATT, CDR2 SNEGSKA (reference sequence). The CDR3 runs to 15 residues. V was clipped by 0 bases and J by 3 bases; unmatched bases: 8. The CDR3 loop is CSAREPLGGCYEQYF. The CDR3 region has the DNA TGCAGTGCTAGAGAACCCCTCGGGGGGTGCTACGAGCAGTACTTC.

At least ten counts were recorded for this clonotype. The J gene is TRBJ2-5, the V gene TRBV5-1, with a weak D call TRBD1 (6 bases). The CDR3 totals 14 residues. Trimming removed 5 bases at V and 1 base at J, with 12 bases between. Germline CDR1 and CDR2: SGHRS and YFSETQ. CDR3 sequence reads: CASRPTGLQETQYF. In DNA, the CDR3 is TGCGCCAGCAGACCCACAGGGCTCCAAGAGACCCAGTACTTC. The variable domain in full, with the rest retrieved from reference TRBV5-1 and TRBJ2-5, is KAGVTQTPRYLIKTRGQQVTLSCSPISGHRSVSWYQQTPGQGLQFLFEYFSETQRNKGNFPGRFSGRQFSNSRSEMNVSTLELGDSALYLCASRPTGLQETQYFGPGTRLLVL.

The table lists this clonotype with a count of one. Likely a read error: the CDR3 ends without its conserved phenylalanine or tryptophan. The chain is built from TRBV6-1 and TRBJ1-1; no clear D. The CDR3 has 13 amino acids. Germline V gene data show CDR1 as MNHNS and CDR2 as SASEGT. Trimming removed 7 bases from V and 3 bases from J, with 12 bases in between. Written as DNA, the CDR3 is TGTGCCAGCACTCCCCCGGATTACACTGAAGCTTTCTTA. Its translation: CASTPPDYTEAFL.

The CDR3 here is CASSQVDGRAQYF. The DNA for the CDR3 is TGTGCCAGCAGCCAAGTGGATGGGAGGGCGCAGTATTTT. The rearrangement joins TRBV4-2 to TRBJ2-3; 7 bases agree with TRBD2. The CDR3 contains 13 residues. The germline gives CDR1 LGHNA, CDR2 YNFKEQ. The ends lost 1 base at V and 10 bases at J; junction bases unmatched: 5.

The rearrangement uses TRBV12-3 or TRBV12-4 and TRBJ2-2; 11 nucleotides match TRBD2. J was trimmed by 7 bases and V by 3 bases; bases with no gene match: 10. The CDR3 runs 17 residues. The CDR3 DNA reads as TGTGCCAGCAGTTTCGGTTCCCTAGCGGGAGGTGGCGGGGAGCTGTTTTTT. It translates to CASSFGSLAGGGGELFF.

The table lists this clonotype with a few counts. The rearrangement links TRBV29-1 to TRBJ2-7, with 7 nucleotides matching TRBD2. The germline V gene encodes CDR1 SQVTM and CDR2 ANQGSEA. The V and J ends lost 6 bases and 5 bases, in that order; junction bases with no gene match: 7. CDR3 length: 12 residues. For the CDR3, the DNA is TGCAGCGTCCAGACTAGCTTCCACGAGCAGTACTTC. It is translated as CSVQTSFHEQYF.

The V and J genes are TRBV5-1 and TRBJ2-5; no clear D. V was clipped by 0 bases and J by 4 bases, with 10 bases between them. From germline, CDR1 is SGHRS and CDR2 YFSETQ. CDR3 size: 14 residues. The CDR3 DNA reads TGCGCCAGCAGCTTGGGACCCGTCGGAGAGACCCAGTACTTC. It specifies CASSLGPVGETQYF.

The genes are TRBV6-1 and TRBJ2-7; D unresolved. CDR1 is MNHNS, CDR2 SASEGT, per germline. This CDR3 region has 14 residues. The germline V and J ends were trimmed by 6 bases and 0 bases, with 12 bases remaining between them. CDR3: CASRPLLSSYEQYF. The DNA for the CDR3 is TGTGCCAGCAGACCCCTCCTAAGCTCCTACGAGCAGTACTTC.

This clonotype was counted ten times or more. This chain connects TRBV12-3 or TRBV12-4 to TRBJ2-5; D may be TRBD1 (5 bases). CDR3 length: 13 amino acids. The germline V and J ends were trimmed by 5 bases and 7 bases, with 14 bases remaining between them. CDR3 amino acids: CASSRLGQGTQYF. For the CDR3, the DNA is TGTGCCAGCAGTCGACTGGGCCAGGGGACCCAGTACTTC.

This clonotype was recorded at least ten times. The chain couples TRBV5-5 to TRBJ2-7; D not resolved. V was trimmed by 0 bases and J by 0 bases, leaving 10 bases between them. Germline CDR1 reads SGHKS; CDR2 reads YYEKEE (reference sequence). The CDR3 loop spans 15 amino acids. Written as DNA, the CDR3 is TGTGCCAGCAGCTTGGTGGCTCCGAGCTCCTACGAGCAGTACTTC. This translates into CASSLVAPSSYEQYF.

This clonotype was picked up many times. The chain carries TRBV27 and TRBJ2-3, with a possible D match to TRBD1 (5 bases). Trimming pared 8 bases from V and 1 base from J, leaving 13 bases between. Germline V gene sequence: CDR1 MNHEY, CDR2 SMNVEV (reference sequence). This CDR3 is 14 amino acids long. CDR3 sequence reads: CASGQRGGTDTQYF. Here the CDR3 DNA reads TGTGCCAGCGGACAAAGGGGCGGCACAGATACGCAGTATTTT.

This rearrangement joins TRBV27 to TRBJ2-3; possible D gene TRBD1, 5 bases. CDR1 and CDR2 from the germline V gene are MNHEY and SMNVEV (reference sequence). The V gene lost 2 bases and the J gene lost 0 bases, with 12 bases spanning the gap. CDR3 length equals 16 residues. DNA for the CDR3: TGTGCCAGCAGTTTAGGGTGGGGCAAGAGCACAGATACGCAGTATTTT. Amino acid sequence: CASSLGWGKSTDTQYF.

This clonotype has only a few counts. This chain joins TRBV29-1 and TRBJ2-3; no clear D gene. V was shortened by 2 bases and J by 6 bases, with 12 bases between the two germline ends. Per the germline V gene, CDR1 is SQVTM and CDR2 is ANQGSEA. CDR3 length: 13 residues. This CDR3 reads CSVENILADTQYF. In DNA form, the CDR3 reads TGCAGCGTTGAAAATATCCTTGCGGATACGCAGTATTTT.

Of note for this clonotype: Being one base from a much bigger clone, this may be a read error. This chain joins TRBV12-3 or TRBV12-4 and TRBJ2-7; D unresolved. CDR3 length equals 13 residues. DNA for the CDR3: TGTGCCAGCATTTTAGTAGAGACCTACGAGCAGTACTTC. This codes for CASILVETYEQYF.

The rearrangement uses TRBV27 and TRBJ1-2; 10 nucleotides align to TRBD1. CDR3 length equals 15 residues. The germline V gene has CDR1 MNHEY and CDR2 SMNVEV (reference sequence). J was trimmed by 7 bases and V by 3 bases; bases with no gene match: 8. The CDR3 here is CASSFSRQGAGGYTF. The CDR3 DNA is TGTGCCAGCAGTTTCTCCCGACAGGGGGCAGGTGGCTACACCTTC.

In its sample, this clonotype was seen many times. The chain joins TRBV7-6 to TRBJ2-3; 12 bases match TRBD2. This CDR3 is built from 16 residues. CDR1 and CDR2 from the germline V gene are SGHVS and FNYEAQ. V lost 5 bases to trimming and J lost 5 bases; unmatched junction nucleotides: 8. CDR3 sequence: CASSVPTSGSEDTQYF. The CDR3 nucleotides read TGTGCCAGCAGCGTACCGACTAGCGGGAGTGAAGATACGCAGTATTTT.